This T cell receptor (beta chain) emerged from a study of beta chain features in type 1 diabetes (dated by TCRdb to the late 2010s). For the wider study: Mean age, gender distribution, total cell number and subset yield did not differ between patients and healthy donors. A total of around 110,000,000 sorted cells were examined across all samples, and RNA yield correlated strongly with the number of cells per subset. The study compared the TCRB repertoires of sorted circulating CD4+ T cell subsets in recently diagnosed type 1 diabetes patients with those in matched healthy donors. Regulatory and stem cell-like memory subsets were isolated from only 8 patients and 8 healthy donors, whereas naive and central memory subsets came from all 30 or so donors.

This clone was observed a few times. Its antigen target is currently unknown. No base-level quality is on record; no much larger clone is a single base apart. The entire amount of isolated RNA was reverse transcribed using the High Capacity cDNA Reverse Transcription Kit, so the sequenced TCRB transcripts were expressed ones. Naive, central memory and regulatory T cell samples underwent deep immunoSEQ sequencing, averaging around 3.6 million total reads per sample. After sorted cells were lysed in RLT buffer, RNA was extracted with DNase-treated RNeasy Micro or Mini kits, with the choice depending on cell number. Each cell subset was processed separately to prevent cross-contamination, with patient and healthy donor samples processed together. TCRB sequences were amplified from cDNA with the immunoSEQ multiplex PCR, producing 87-bp fragments spanning the CDR3 region. Amplicons were sequenced on the Illumina HiSeq platform. In the authors' own workflow: Synthetic template baselines were used to correct PCR bias computationally, reads within Hamming distance 2 were collapsed, and singletons that could not be merged were discarded. Reads were aligned against IMGT so that V, D and J genes, CDR3 length and insertions or deletions at six rearrangement sites could be assigned. Within each subset, clonotype counts were normalized to the number of sorted cells before true diversity and Gini coefficients were calculated with the tcR R package. Repertoire sharing was quantified using the overlap coefficient calculated on TCRB nucleotide sequences. Out-of-frame TCRB sequences from naive cells were analyzed to stand in for the pre-selection repertoire. TCRdb's version of the immuneACCESS table is confined to in-frame rearrangements and falls short of the full clone set. An unresolved V gene accounts for under half of the shortfall where checked; the remainder is of unknown origin. The D gene and trimming were derived from the DNA, and the V and J assignments and clone size from that table. Recorded for this sample are about 900,000 clones; roughly 15% of them occurred a single time. Around 0.02% of the sample lies in the top ten.

What the research found in general, with its limitations: Fewer insertions and more nucleotide deletions at VDJ recombination sites were observed in patients with type 1 diabetes, implying thymic rearrangement abnormalities. PCR might favor shorter templates, but patient and control samples were amplified and corrected together, so any skew would affect both groups equally. Because small numbers of individuals were included in the HLA sub-analyses, any influence of HLA type on TCRB rearrangement was left unresolved. Naive, central memory and regulatory TCRB repertoires appeared to be more similar among patients than among healthy donors. Sequencing cDNA rather than genomic DNA could over-represent highly expressing activated cells, although activation and CD3 levels did not differ between groups. Type 1 diabetes patients showed a moderate but significant shortening of TCRB CDR3 length in all four CD4+ subsets.

V is pruned by 4 bases and J by 3 bases, leaving 9 bases of the junction without a gene match. Looking up the germline V gene (reference sequence) yields CDR1 SEHNR and CDR2 FQNEAQ. The CDR3 goes from the cysteine to the phenylalanine over 16 residues. Only the CDR3 portion is preserved as DNA: 48 bases, with reading frame beginning at the first base. A single peripheral blood draw of around 120 mL on average was collected from each donor into heparinised tubes. Naive, central memory, regulatory and stem cell-like memory CD4+ T cells were sorted on a BD FACSAria II using a panel including CD45RO, CCR7, CD25, CD127, CD95 and CD27. Purity was above 95% for every sorted population. PBMCs were isolated right away by Lymphoprep density gradient centrifugation and were stained directly, without culture. Samples were stained and sorted in pairs, with one healthy donor and one patient per experiment, so that batch effects were minimized.

The rearrangement combines TRBV7-9 with TRBJ1-5; 7 bases in between match TRBD1. The sequence was obtained from a woman aged 18-29 years in good health. The sequenced sample consisted of naive CD4+ T cells from blood. The cell subset or site label here, explained by the study, means: true naive CD4+ T cells. CDR3 sequence: CASSSGRGLDNQPQHF. The base sequence is TGTGCCAGCAGCTCCGGTAGGGGGCTCGACAATCAGCCCCAGCATTTT.